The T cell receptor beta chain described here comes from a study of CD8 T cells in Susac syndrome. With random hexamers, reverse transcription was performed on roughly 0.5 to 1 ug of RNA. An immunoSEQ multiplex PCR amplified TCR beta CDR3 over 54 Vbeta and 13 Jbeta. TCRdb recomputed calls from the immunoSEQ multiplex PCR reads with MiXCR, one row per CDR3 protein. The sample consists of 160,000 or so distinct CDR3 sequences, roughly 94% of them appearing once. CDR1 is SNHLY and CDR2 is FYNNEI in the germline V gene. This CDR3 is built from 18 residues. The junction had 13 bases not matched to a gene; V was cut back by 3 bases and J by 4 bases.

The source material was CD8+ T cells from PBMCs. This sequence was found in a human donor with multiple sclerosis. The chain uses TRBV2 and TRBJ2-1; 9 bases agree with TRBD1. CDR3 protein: CASSEGGTGQGIYNEQFF. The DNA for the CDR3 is TGTGCCAGCAGTGAGGGTGGTACGGGACAGGGAATTTACAATGAGCAGTTCTTC.